This T cell receptor (beta chain) emerged from a study of blood T cell repertoires in COVID-19. Sequencing used immunoSEQ multiplex PCR; TCRdb keeps in-frame clones, though not all of them. In the table there are about 94,000 clones, around 80% of which are singletons. V gave up 2 bases and J gave up 8 bases, with 15 bases separating them. The CDR3 extends over 14 amino acids. Germline V lookup: CDR1 LGHDT, CDR2 YNNKEL (reference sequence). The gene calls are TRBV3-1 (or the pseudogene TRBV3-2) and TRBJ1-1; D perhaps matches TRBD1 (6 bases). The sample comprised peripheral blood. The sequence derives from a human donor in a cohort sampled during active COVID-19. The CDR3 protein is CASSQLATGGEAFF. DNA for the CDR3: TGTGCCAGCAGCCAACTCGCGACAGGCGGCGAAGCTTTCTTT.